The sequence of this TCR beta chain was determined in a study of blood T cell repertoires in COVID-19. Measured with immunoSEQ multiplex PCR; TCRdb has only the in-frame clones, and not every one. The data show approximately 380,000 clones, around 89% seen once. Allocation to cohorts depended on clinical history reported by the participants. Resolution of symptoms, clearance, or two negative PCRs was present in recovered Cohort 3 donors. J gave up 5 bases and V 1 base, and 0 bases lay outside the gene matches. The germline V gene encodes CDR1 SGDLS and CDR2 YYNGEE. The CDR3 contains 14 residues. The chain links TRBV9 to TRBJ1-6, with 7 nucleotides matching TRBD1. Sequencing was performed on PBMCs or T cells enriched from blood (not recorded which). The TCR comes from a woman between 18 and 30 years old who had recovered from COVID-19. The CDR3 region is CASSVQGDNSPLHF. The CDR3 DNA reads as TGTGCCAGCAGCGTACAGGGGGATAATTCACCCCTCCACTTT.